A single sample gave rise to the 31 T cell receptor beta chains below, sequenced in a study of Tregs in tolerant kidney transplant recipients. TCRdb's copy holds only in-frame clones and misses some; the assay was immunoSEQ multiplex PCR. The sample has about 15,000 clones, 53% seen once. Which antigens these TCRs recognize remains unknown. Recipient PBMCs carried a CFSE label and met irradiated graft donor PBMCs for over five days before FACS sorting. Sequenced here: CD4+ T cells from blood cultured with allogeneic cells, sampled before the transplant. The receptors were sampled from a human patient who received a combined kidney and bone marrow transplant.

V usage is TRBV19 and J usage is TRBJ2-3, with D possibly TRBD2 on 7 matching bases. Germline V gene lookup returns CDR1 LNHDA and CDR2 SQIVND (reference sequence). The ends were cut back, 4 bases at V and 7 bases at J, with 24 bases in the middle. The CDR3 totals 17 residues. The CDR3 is CASSTVITLGGPNTQYF. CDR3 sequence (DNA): TGTGCCAGTAGTACAGTCATTACTCTCGGGGGGCCGAATACGCAGTATTTT. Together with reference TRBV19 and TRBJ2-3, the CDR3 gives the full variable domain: DGGITQSPKYLFRKEGQNVTLSCEQNLNHDAMYWYRQDPGQGLRLIYYSQIVNDFQKGDIAEGYSVSREKKESFPLTVTSAQKNPTAFYLCASSTVITLGGPNTQYFGPGTRLTVL.

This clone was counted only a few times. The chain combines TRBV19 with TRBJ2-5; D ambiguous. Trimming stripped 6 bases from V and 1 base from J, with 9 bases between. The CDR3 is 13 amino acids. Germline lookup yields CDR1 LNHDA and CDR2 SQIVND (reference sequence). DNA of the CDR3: TGTGCCAGTAGGCGGAAGGTCCAAGAGACCCAGTACTTC. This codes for CASRRKVQETQYF.

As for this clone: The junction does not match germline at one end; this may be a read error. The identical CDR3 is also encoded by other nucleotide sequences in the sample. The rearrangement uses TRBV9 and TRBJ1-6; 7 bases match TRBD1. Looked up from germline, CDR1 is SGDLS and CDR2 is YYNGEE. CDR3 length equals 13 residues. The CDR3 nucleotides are TGTGCCAGCGGGATGACAGGGTATTCCCCCCTCCACTTT. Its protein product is CASGMTGYSPLHF.

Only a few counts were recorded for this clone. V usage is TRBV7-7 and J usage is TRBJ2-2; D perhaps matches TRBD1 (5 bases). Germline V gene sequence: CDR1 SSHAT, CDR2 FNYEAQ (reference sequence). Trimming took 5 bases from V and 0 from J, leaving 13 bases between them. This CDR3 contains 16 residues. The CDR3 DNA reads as TGTGCCAGCAGCCGAAAGACAGCCACGAACACCGGGGAGCTGTTTTTT. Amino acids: CASSRKTATNTGELFF.

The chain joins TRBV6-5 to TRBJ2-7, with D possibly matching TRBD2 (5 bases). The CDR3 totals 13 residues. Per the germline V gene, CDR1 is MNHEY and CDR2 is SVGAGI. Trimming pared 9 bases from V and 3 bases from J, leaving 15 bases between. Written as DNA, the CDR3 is TGTGCCAGTAGATCCAGCGGAGACTACGAGCAGTACTTC. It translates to CASRSSGDYEQYF.

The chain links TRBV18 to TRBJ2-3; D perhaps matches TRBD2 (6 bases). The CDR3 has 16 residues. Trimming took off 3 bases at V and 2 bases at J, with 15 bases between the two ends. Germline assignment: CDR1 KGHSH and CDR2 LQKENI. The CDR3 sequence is CASSPYSGTFTDTQYF. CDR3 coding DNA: TGTGCCAGCTCACCCTATTCGGGGACTTTCACAGATACGCAGTATTTT.

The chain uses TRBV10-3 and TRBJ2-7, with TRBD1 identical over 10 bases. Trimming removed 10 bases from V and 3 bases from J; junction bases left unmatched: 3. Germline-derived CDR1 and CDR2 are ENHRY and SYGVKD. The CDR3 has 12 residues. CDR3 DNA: TGTGCCAGCCGGGACAGGGGCTACGAGCAGTACTTC. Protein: CASRDRGYEQYF.

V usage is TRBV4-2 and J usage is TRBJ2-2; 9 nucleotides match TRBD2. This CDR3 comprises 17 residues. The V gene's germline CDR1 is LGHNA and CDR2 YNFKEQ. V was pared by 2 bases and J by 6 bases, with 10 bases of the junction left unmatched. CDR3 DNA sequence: TGTGCCAGCAGCCAATTGGGGCTAGCGGGAAGCCCCGGGGAGCTGTTTTTT. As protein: CASSQLGLAGSPGELFF.

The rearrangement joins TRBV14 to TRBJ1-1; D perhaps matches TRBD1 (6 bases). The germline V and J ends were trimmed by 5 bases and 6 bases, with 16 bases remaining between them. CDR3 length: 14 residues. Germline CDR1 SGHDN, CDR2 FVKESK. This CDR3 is CASSVPIQGAEAFF. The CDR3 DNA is TGTGCCAGCAGCGTTCCTATACAGGGAGCTGAAGCTTTCTTT. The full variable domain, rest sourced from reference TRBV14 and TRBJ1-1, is EAGVTQFPSHSVIEKGQTVTLRCDPISGHDNLYWYRRVMGKEIKFLLHFVKESKQDESGMPNNRFLAERTGGTYSTLKVQPAELEDSGVYFCASSVPIQGAEAFFGQGTRLTVV.

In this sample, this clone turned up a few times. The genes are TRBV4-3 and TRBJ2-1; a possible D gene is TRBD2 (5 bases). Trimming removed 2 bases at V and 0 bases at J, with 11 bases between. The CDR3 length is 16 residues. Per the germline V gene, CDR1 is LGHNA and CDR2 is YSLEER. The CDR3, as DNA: TGCGCCAGCAGCCAACGGGATAAGAGCTCCTACAATGAGCAGTTCTTC. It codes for CASSQRDKSSYNEQFF.

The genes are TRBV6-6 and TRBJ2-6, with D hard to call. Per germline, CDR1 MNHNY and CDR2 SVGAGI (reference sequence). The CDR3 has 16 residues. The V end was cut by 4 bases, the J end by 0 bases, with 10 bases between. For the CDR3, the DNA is TGTGCCAGCAGTTTGCCCTTAGACTCTGGGGCCAACGTCCTGACTTTC. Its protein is CASSLPLDSGANVLTF.

CDR3 DNA sequence: TGTGCCATCACCCCAAACAGGGACAGGGAGACAGATACGCAGTATTTT. Its translation is CAITPNRDRETDTQYF. J is TRBJ2-3 and V is TRBV10-3; 9 bases agree with TRBD1. After removal of 7 bases from V and 3 bases from J, the junction contained 11 bases not matched to a gene. Germline CDR1 ENHRY, CDR2 SYGVKD. The CDR3 length is 16 residues.

The CDR3 reads CATARSGTEQYF. The CDR3 coding sequence is TGTGCCACGGCCCGTAGCGGGACCGAGCAGTACTTC. The genes are TRBV7-2 and TRBJ2-7; 8 nucleotides agree with TRBD2. Germline CDR1 SGHTA, CDR2 FQGNSA. The V segment lost 10 bases and the J segment 6 bases; nucleotides outside the gene matches: 8. This CDR3 contains 12 residues. Full variable domain (outside the CDR3, taken from reference TRBV7-2 and TRBJ2-7): GAGVSQSPSNKVTEKGKDVELRCDPISGHTALYWYRQSLGQGLEFLIYFQGNSAPDKSGLPSDRFSAERTGGSVSTLTIQRTQQEDSAVYLCATARSGTEQYFGPGTRLTVT.

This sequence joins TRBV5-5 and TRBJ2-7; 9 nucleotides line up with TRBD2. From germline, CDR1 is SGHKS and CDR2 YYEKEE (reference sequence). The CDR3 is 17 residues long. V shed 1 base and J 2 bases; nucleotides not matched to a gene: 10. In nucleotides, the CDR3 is TGTGCCAGCAGCTTGTTCCAAATAGCGGGGGCGACCTACGAGCAGTACTTC. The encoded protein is CASSLFQIAGATYEQYF. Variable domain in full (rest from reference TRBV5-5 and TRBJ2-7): DAGVTQSPTHLIKTRGQQVTLRCSPISGHKSVSWYQQVLGQGPQFIFQYYEKEERGRGNFPDRFSARQFPNYSSELNVNALLLGDSALYLCASSLFQIAGATYEQYFGPGTRLTVT.

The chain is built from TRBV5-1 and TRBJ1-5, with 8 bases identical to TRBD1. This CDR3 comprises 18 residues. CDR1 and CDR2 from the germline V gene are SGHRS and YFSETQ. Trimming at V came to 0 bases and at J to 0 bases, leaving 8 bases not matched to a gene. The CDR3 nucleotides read TGCGCCAGCAGCTTGGTCAGGACAGGGCTTTATAGCAATCAGCCCCAGCATTTT. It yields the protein CASSLVRTGLYSNQPQHF.

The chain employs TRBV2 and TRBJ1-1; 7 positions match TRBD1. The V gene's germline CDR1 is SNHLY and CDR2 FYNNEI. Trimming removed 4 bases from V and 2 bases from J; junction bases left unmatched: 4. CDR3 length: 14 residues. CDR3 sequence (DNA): TGTGCCAGCAGTGTGGACAGGATCAACACTGAAGCTTTCTTT. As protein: CASSVDRINTEAFF.

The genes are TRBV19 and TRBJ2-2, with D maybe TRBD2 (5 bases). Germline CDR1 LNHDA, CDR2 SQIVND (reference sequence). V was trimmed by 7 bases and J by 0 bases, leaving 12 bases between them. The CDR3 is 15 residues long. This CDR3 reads CASKGGLANTGELFF. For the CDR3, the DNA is TGTGCCAGTAAGGGCGGGCTAGCGAACACCGGGGAGCTGTTTTTT. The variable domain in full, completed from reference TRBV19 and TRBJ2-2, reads DGGITQSPKYLFRKEGQNVTLSCEQNLNHDAMYWYRQDPGQGLRLIYYSQIVNDFQKGDIAEGYSVSREKKESFPLTVTSAQKNPTAFYLCASKGGLANTGELFFGEGSRLTVL.

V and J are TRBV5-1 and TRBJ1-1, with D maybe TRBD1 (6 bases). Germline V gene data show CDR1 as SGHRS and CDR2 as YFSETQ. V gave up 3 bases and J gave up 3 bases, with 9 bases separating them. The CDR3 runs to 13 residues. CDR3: CASSWDTDTEAFF. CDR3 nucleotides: TGCGCCAGCAGCTGGGACACCGACACTGAAGCTTTCTTT.

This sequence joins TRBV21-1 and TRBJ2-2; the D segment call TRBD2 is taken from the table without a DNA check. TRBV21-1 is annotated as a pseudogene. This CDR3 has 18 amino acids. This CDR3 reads CASSKGLAGGYGTGELFF. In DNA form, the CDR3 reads TGTGCCAGCAGCAAAGGCCTAGCGGGAGGTTATGGTACCGGGGAGCTGTTTTTT.

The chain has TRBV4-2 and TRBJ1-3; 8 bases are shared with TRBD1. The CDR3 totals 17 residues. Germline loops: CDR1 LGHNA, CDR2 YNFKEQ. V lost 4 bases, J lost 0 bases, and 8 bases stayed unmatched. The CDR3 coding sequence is TGTGCCAGCAGCCTCACTGGGACAGGCAGCTCTGGAAACACCATATATTTT. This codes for CASSLTGTGSSGNTIYF.

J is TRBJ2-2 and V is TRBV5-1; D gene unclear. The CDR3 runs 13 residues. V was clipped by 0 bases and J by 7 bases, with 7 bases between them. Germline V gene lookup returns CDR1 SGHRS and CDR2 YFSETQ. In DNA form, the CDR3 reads TGCGCCAGCAGCTTGGGGCCCCTCGGGGAGCTGTTTTTT. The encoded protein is CASSLGPLGELFF.

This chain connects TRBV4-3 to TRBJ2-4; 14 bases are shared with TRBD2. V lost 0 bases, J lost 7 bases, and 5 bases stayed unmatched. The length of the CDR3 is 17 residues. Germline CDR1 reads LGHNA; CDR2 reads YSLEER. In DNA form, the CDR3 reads TGCGCCAGCAGCCAAGATGGGACTAGCGGGAGTGGGAACATTCAGTACTTC. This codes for CASSQDGTSGSGNIQYF.

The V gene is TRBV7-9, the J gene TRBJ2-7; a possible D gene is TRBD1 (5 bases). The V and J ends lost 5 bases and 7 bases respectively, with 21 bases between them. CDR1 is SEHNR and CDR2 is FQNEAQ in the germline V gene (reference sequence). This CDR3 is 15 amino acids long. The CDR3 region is CASSNYAQPRTEQYF. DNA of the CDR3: TGTGCCAGCAGCAATTACGCGCAACCACGGACAGAGCAGTACTTC.

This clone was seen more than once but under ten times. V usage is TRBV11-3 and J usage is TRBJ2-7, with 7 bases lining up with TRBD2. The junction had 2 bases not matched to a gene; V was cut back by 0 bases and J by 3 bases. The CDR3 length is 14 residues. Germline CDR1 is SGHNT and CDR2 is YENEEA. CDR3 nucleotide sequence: TGTGCCAGCAGCTTAGAACTAGCGAGCTACGAGCAGTACTTC. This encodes CASSLELASYEQYF.

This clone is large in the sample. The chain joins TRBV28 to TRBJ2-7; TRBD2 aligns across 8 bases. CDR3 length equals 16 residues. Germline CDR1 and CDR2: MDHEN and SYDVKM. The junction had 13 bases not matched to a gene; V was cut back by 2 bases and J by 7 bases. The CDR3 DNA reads TGTGCCAGCAGTTTAGGGGGGACGGGAGGGAGGGGAGAGCAGTACTTC. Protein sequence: CASSLGGTGGRGEQYF.

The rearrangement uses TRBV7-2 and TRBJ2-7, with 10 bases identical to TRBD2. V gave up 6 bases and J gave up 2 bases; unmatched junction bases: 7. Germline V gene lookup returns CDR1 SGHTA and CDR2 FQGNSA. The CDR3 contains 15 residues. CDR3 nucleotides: TGTGCCAGCAGACCCAGTAGCGGGGGGACCTACGAGCAGTACTTC. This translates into CASRPSSGGTYEQYF.

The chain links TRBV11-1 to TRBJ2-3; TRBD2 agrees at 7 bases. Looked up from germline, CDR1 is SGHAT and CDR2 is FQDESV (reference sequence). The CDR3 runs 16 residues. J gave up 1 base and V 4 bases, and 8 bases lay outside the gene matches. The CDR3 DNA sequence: TGTGCCAGCAGCTGGGGGGGGTCGGGGGGCACAGATACGCAGTATTTT. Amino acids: CASSWGGSGGTDTQYF.

CDR3 DNA: TGCGCCAGCAGCTTGCGGTCGGGGACTAGATCCTACGAGCAGTACTTC. Translating it yields CASSLRSGTRSYEQYF. The gene calls are TRBV5-1 and TRBJ2-7; the match to TRBD2 covers 8 bases. After removal of 1 base from V and 1 base from J, the junction contained 7 bases not matched to a gene. This CDR3 has 16 amino acids. CDR1 and CDR2 (germline): SGHRS, YFSETQ.

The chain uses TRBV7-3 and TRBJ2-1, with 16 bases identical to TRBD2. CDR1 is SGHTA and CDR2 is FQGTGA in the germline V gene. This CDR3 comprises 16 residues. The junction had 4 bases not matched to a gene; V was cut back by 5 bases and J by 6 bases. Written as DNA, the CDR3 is TGTGCCAGCAGCCCGGGACTAGCGGGAGGGCGCAATGAGCAGTTCTTC. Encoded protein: CASSPGLAGGRNEQFF.

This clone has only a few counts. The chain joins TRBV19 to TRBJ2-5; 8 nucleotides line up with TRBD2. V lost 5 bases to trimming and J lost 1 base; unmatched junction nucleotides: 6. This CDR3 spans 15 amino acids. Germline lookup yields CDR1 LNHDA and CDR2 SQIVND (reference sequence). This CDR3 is CASSLRGRPQETQYF. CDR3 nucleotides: TGTGCCAGTAGTCTTCGCGGGAGGCCCCAAGAGACCCAGTACTTC.

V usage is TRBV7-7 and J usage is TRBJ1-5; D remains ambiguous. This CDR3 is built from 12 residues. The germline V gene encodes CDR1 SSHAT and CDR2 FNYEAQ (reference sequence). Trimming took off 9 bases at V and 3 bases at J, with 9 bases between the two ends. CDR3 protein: CARRSANQPQHF. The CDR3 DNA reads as TGTGCCAGACGCAGCGCCAATCAGCCCCAGCATTTT.